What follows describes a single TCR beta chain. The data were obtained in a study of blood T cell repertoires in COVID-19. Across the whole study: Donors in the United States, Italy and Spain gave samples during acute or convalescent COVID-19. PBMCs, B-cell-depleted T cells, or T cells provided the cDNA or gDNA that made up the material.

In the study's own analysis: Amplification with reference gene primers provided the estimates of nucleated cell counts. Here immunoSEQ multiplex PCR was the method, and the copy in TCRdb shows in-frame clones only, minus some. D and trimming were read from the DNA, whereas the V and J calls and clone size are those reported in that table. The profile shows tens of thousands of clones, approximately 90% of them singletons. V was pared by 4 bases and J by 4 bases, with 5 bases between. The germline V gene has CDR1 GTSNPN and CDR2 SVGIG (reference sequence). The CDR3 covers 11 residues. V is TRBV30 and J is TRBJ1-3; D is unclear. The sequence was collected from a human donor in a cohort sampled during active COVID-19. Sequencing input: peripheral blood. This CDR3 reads CAWNSGNTIYF. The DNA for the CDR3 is TGTGCCTGGAATTCGGGAAACACCATATATTTT.